This TCR beta chain was identified during a study of blood T cell repertoires in COVID-19. Study as a whole: COVID-19 samples collected from the United States, Italy and Spain covered acute and convalescent phases. The cDNA or gDNA used as material had been derived from T cells, B-cell-depleted T cells, or PBMCs.

Original handling: Amplification of reference gene primers provided the estimated nucleated cell counts. The assay was immunoSEQ multiplex PCR, and TCRdb's table has in-frame clones only and misses some. D and trimming were read from the DNA, whereas the V and J calls and clone size are those reported in that table. Among around 86,000 clones listed, approximately 85% were seen once. The germline CDR1 and CDR2 sequences are KGHSH and LQKENI. CDR3 length: 13 residues. Trimming pared 3 bases from V and 4 bases from J, leaving 9 bases between. The J gene is TRBJ1-2, the V gene TRBV18, with TRBD1 as a possible D gene (5 bases). The sequenced sample consisted of peripheral blood. The clonotype comes from a human donor in a cohort sampled during active COVID-19. CDR3 amino acids: CASSPSGSYGYTF. CDR3 DNA sequence: TGTGCCAGCTCACCGTCAGGGTCCTATGGCTACACCTTC.